Sequencing of this TCR beta chain was carried out in a study of blood T cell repertoires in COVID-19 (dated by TCRdb to 2018 to 2021). With regard to the full study: Samples covering the acute and convalescent phases of COVID-19 were provided by collaborators in the United States, Italy and Spain. The sample metadata nearly always contained a de-identified subject ID, COVID-19 status, age in years and sex. The material from the prospective study consisted of cDNA or gDNA derived from T cells, B-cell-depleted T cells, or PBMCs. HLA class I and class II types, where available, came from metadata supplied by the sample provider rather than from assay-based typing. The repertoires were released in a freely available public database intended as a resource for research on the immune response to SARS-CoV-2. Samples came from the ongoing ImmuneRACE study (first 160 participants) plus 1,254 subjects from 6 global collaborators. Deeply sampled blood TCRbeta repertoires from subjects exposed to, actively infected with, or recovered from COVID-19 were included in the dataset. Study-wide findings and limitations: How much clinical and demographic metadata was included differed by source and by participant, and the metadata was provided uncurated.

V lost 6 bases and J lost 7 bases; the stretch between them is 15 bases long. Reading the germline V gene gives CDR1 ENHRY and CDR2 SYGVKD. The CDR3 sequence holds 13 residues, the cysteine and phenylalanine included. The DNA shown is the 39-base CDR3, in frame from base 1. Note on this clone: Its recognized antigen is unknown. The input lacks base qualities; no much larger clone sits a single base away.

The immunoSEQ Assay, a bias-controlled multiplex PCR, was used to amplify TCRbeta CDR3 regions from genomic DNA. On the authors' methods: The number of nucleated cells in each sample was estimated by amplification of reference gene primers within the assay. To quantify the absolute abundance of each unique TCRbeta CDR3 rearrangement, sequence reads were collapsed and filtered. For each sample, productive Simpson clonality was calculated as the square root of Simpson's diversity index over productive rearrangements. What TCRdb holds here is the immuneACCESS table cut down to in-frame rearrangements. Part of the clones is not present; checked against another copy, under half of the missing clones reflect an unresolved V gene, and the others are unexplained. V, J and clone size are those of that table, while D and trimming were read from the DNA. The sample table lists roughly 400,000 clones, roughly 91% of them with a count of one. Jointly, the top ten make up around 0.6% of the sample.

In the prospective study, participants were roughly 18 to 90 years old, resided in 20 to 30 geographic areas of the United States, and were enrolled through a virtual design. In the prospective study, participants were assigned to cohorts based on the clinical history participants reported in a screening survey and a study questionnaire. For ImmuneRACE Cohort 3, a participant was defined as recovered based on two consecutive negative NP/OP PCR tests, clearance by a healthcare professional, or resolution of symptoms. Mobile phlebotomists in the prospective study collected whole blood, serum and a nasopharyngeal or oropharyngeal swab from every participant. Additional blood draws and questionnaires over an approximately 2-month period could optionally be provided by prospective study participants. Before DNA extraction, blood samples from the prospective study were shipped at room temperature or frozen.

This clonotype originated in a man in his late teens or twenties who had recovered from COVID-19. The sequence is built from TRBV10-3 and TRBJ1-1, with the identity of the D gene unclear. The specimen was PBMCs or T cells enriched from blood (not recorded which). At the DNA level, the sequence is TGTGCCATCAGACCCGGACTCTCAAATGAAGCTTTCTTT. The translation is CAIRPGLSNEAFF.